These 12 T cell receptor beta chains share one sample of origin, sequenced in a study of shared clonotypes between healthy human individuals. Assay used: immunoSEQ multiplex PCR; TCRdb lists only in-frame clones, some missing. The sample consists of under 650,000 clones, 95% to 97% of them appearing once. The sample comprised naive CD4+ T cells sorted from blood. Subset here: CD45RA+ positively selected. The receptor set was obtained from a woman in her 30s in good health.

This chain joins TRBV29-1 and TRBJ2-5; 7 nucleotides line up with TRBD2. The germline gives CDR1 SQVTM, CDR2 ANQGSEA. This CDR3 spans 15 amino acids. Germline trimming cut 1 base from V and 5 bases from J; bases unmatched to any gene: 10. CDR3 DNA: TGCAGCGTTGAAGGGCGGGAGCCGGTAGGGGAGACCCAGTACTTC. It yields the protein CSVEGREPVGETQYF.

This clone has just one count. The CDR3 coding sequence is TGTGCCACCAACCGAGAGGGCCACGAGCAGTACTTC. Residues: CATNREGHEQYF. This sequence joins TRBV28 and TRBJ2-7, with D possibly matching TRBD2 (5 bases). The CDR3 consists of 12 residues. The V end was cut by 10 bases, the J end by 5 bases, with 15 bases between. Germline loops: CDR1 MDHEN, CDR2 SYDVKM.

The CDR3, as DNA: TGTGCCAGCAACAGGGGAAACTACAATGAGCAGTTCTTC. Amino acid sequence: CASNRGNYNEQFF. This rearrangement joins TRBV9 to TRBJ2-1; TRBD1 agrees at 7 bases. Germline V gene data show CDR1 as SGDLS and CDR2 as YYNGEE. V gave up 6 bases and J gave up 3 bases; unmatched junction bases: 3. CDR3 length: 13 residues.

The chain couples TRBV7-2 to TRBJ1-2, with D possibly matching TRBD1 (6 bases). CDR3 size: 15 residues. V was trimmed by 1 base and J by 7 bases, leaving 16 bases between them. Germline CDR1 is SGHTA and CDR2 is FQGNSA. CDR3 nucleotide sequence: TGTGCCAGCAGCTTAGGACAGGACGGCCGAGGTGGCTACACCTTC. Amino acid sequence: CASSLGQDGRGGYTF.

The chain combines TRBV10-3 with TRBJ2-7, with a tentative D call TRBD1 (5 bases). The CDR3 extends over 14 amino acids. Germline V lookup: CDR1 ENHRY, CDR2 SYGVKD. Trimming took 6 bases from V and 2 from J, leaving 14 bases between them. The CDR3 is CAISDDRLAYEQYF. CDR3 nucleotide sequence: TGTGCCATCAGCGATGACAGACTGGCCTACGAGCAGTACTTC.

The chain recombines TRBV5-1 with TRBJ2-1; 14 bases line up with TRBD2. Unmatched junction bases numbered 4, after V lost 3 bases and J lost 8 bases. This CDR3 region has 15 residues. CDR1 is SGHRS and CDR2 is YFSETQ in the germline V gene. CDR3: CASSSGTSGRDEQFF. The CDR3, as DNA: TGCGCCAGCAGCTCGGGGACTAGCGGGAGAGATGAGCAGTTCTTC.

The chain joins TRBV18 to TRBJ1-2; D is possibly TRBD1 (6 bases). Germline lookup yields CDR1 KGHSH and CDR2 LQKENI. This CDR3 is 15 amino acids long. V dropped 4 bases and J dropped 4 bases, with 16 bases sitting between them. CDR3 nucleotides: TGTGCCAGCTCACGCACAGGGCGCGGCGCCTATGGCTACACCTTC. Encoded protein: CASSRTGRGAYGYTF.

This clone was seen just once. The chain carries TRBV7-2 and TRBJ2-1; no reliable D call. Trimming removed 10 bases from V and 0 bases from J, with 13 bases in between. CDR1 and CDR2 (germline): SGHTA, FQGNSA. This CDR3 spans 14 amino acids. The CDR3 coding sequence is TGTGCCATAAAGGACGGAAGCTCCTACAATGAGCAGTTCTTC. Its translation is CAIKDGSSYNEQFF.

V usage is TRBV5-5 and J usage is TRBJ2-7; tentative D call: TRBD1 (5 bases). Per the germline V gene, CDR1 is SGHKS and CDR2 is YYEKEE (reference sequence). The V gene lost 3 bases and the J gene lost 3 bases, with 10 bases spanning the gap. There are 13 residues in the CDR3. The CDR3 coding sequence is TGTGCCAGCAGCTGGGCGGACATCTACGAGCAGTACTTC. Translation gives CASSWADIYEQYF.

The J gene is TRBJ1-5, the V gene TRBV18; 7 bases map to TRBD1. The germline V gene encodes CDR1 KGHSH and CDR2 LQKENI. The CDR3 runs 17 residues. The V segment lost 1 base and the J segment 0 bases; nucleotides outside the gene matches: 6. For the CDR3, the DNA is TGTGCCAGCTCACCACTCGGGACAGCAAATAGCAATCAGCCCCAGCATTTT. This sequence encodes CASSPLGTANSNQPQHF.

The chain links TRBV1 to TRBJ2-7; the table's D call, TRBD2, was not checked against the DNA. TRBV1 is designated a pseudogene. This CDR3 is 15 amino acids long. The CDR3 DNA sequence: TGCACCAGCAGCCGCCCCCGCGGGGGTTATGACGAGCAGTACTTC. This gives the protein CTSSRPRGGYDEQYF.

This CDR3 reads CASRSMAGEQYF. CDR3 DNA sequence: TGTGCCAGCCGAAGTATGGCTGGCGAGCAGTACTTC. V usage is TRBV19 and J usage is TRBJ2-7; D is ambiguous. Per germline, CDR1 LNHDA and CDR2 SQIVND (reference sequence). Deletions cut 9 bases from V and 6 bases from J, with 15 bases between. The CDR3 contains 12 residues.